One and the same sample provided the 32 T cell receptor beta chains below, sequenced in a study of early T cells in non-severe SARS-CoV-2 infection. TCRdb ran MiXCR on the 5' RACE reads and lists one entry per CDR3 protein. The top ten hold 6.3% of the sample, which has some 30,000 distinct CDR3 sequences, roughly 4.5% seen once. Sequences were obtained from whole blood. Source of these receptors: an adult who was a healthcare worker with PCR-confirmed SARS-CoV-2 infection or an uninfected control (not recorded which).

Many counts were recorded for this clonotype. The V gene is TRBV4-1, the J gene TRBJ1-1; D not certain. CDR3 length: 14 residues. CDR1 and CDR2 (germline): MGHRA, YSYEKL. V was cut by 4 bases and J by 2 bases, with 11 bases left in between. The CDR3 here is CASSRDEENTEAFF. Written as DNA, the CDR3 is TGCGCCAGCAGCCGAGACGAGGAAAACACTGAAGCTTTCTTT.

This clonotype was seen more than once but under ten times. This sequence joins TRBV28 and TRBJ2-1; a weak D match, TRBD2 (5 bases). This CDR3 has 14 amino acids. The V end lost 4 bases, the J end lost 5 bases, and 12 bases lay between the germline ends. The germline V gene encodes CDR1 MDHEN and CDR2 SYDVKM. DNA for the CDR3: TGTGCCAGCAGTTCGACTACCTGGCACAATGAGCAGTTCTTC. Protein: CASSSTTWHNEQFF.

There are many counts of this clonotype. This rearrangement joins TRBV28 to TRBJ1-1; no reliable D call. In germline, CDR1 is MDHEN, CDR2 SYDVKM. The length of the CDR3 is 11 residues. The CDR3 DNA reads TGTGCTATCTCGGGAAACACTGAAGCTTTCTTT. Amino acids: CAISGNTEAFF.

This clonotype was observed at least ten times. J is TRBJ2-7 and V is TRBV6-1; D is undetermined. From germline, CDR1 is MNHNS and CDR2 SASEGT. This CDR3 has 14 amino acids. Trimming left V 0 bases short and J 2 bases short, with 8 bases between. CDR3 loop: CASSEASLAYEQYF. CDR3 coding DNA: TGTGCCAGCAGTGAAGCTAGCCTAGCCTACGAGCAGTACTTC.

This clonotype appeared many times. J is TRBJ2-7 and V is TRBV2, with D possibly matching TRBD2 (6 bases). V was cut by 1 base and J by 6 bases, with 10 bases left in between. CDR1 SNHLY and CDR2 FYNNEI come from the germline V gene. The CDR3 consists of 13 residues. In DNA, the CDR3 is TGTGCCAGCAGTGAAGGGAGGGTTGCCGAGCAGTACTTC. Translation gives CASSEGRVAEQYF.

This clonotype came up many times. The rearrangement joins TRBV4-1 to TRBJ2-3; D is tentatively TRBD1 or TRBD2 (6 bases each). This CDR3 has 15 amino acids. Trimming stripped 6 bases from V and 4 bases from J, with 17 bases between. Germline loops: CDR1 MGHRA, CDR2 YSYEKL. The CDR3 is CASSPGGPEADTQYF. The CDR3 DNA reads TGCGCCAGCAGTCCCGGGGGCCCGGAGGCAGATACGCAGTATTTT.

This clonotype was detected many times. The CDR3 DNA sequence: TGTGCCAGCAGTGATGCCCCGGCCTCGAACACCGGGGAGCTGTTTTTT. Translation gives CASSDAPASNTGELFF. The chain recombines TRBV6-1 with TRBJ2-2; no reliable D call. Trimming cost V 3 bases and J 0 bases, with 11 bases left between them. This CDR3 comprises 16 residues. The germline V gene encodes CDR1 MNHNS and CDR2 SASEGT.

This clonotype has more than one count but fewer than ten. The chain joins TRBV7-2 to TRBJ1-6; D ambiguous. Germline V gene lookup returns CDR1 SGHTA and CDR2 FQGNSA. This CDR3 region has 12 residues. Trimming took off 8 bases at V and 8 bases at J, with 10 bases between the two ends. CDR3 nucleotides: TGTGCCAGCGGGGAAAGGGATTCACCCCTCCACTTT. This sequence encodes CASGERDSPLHF.

This clonotype is deemed medium-sized. The chain has TRBV7-9 and TRBJ1-5; D unclear. CDR3 length: 14 residues. V lost 1 base to trimming and J lost 6 bases, with 10 bases between them. Germline assignment: CDR1 SEHNR and CDR2 FQNEAQ (reference sequence). The CDR3 loop is CASSLGGFGQPQHF. In DNA, the CDR3 is TGTGCCAGCAGCTTAGGAGGGTTCGGTCAGCCCCAGCATTTT.

This clonotype was seen ten or more times. The J gene is TRBJ2-1, the V gene TRBV3-1; D unclear. The CDR3 is 15 amino acids. Trimming removed 11 bases from V and 4 bases from J, with 21 bases in between. Germline values: CDR1 LGHDT, CDR2 YNNKEL (reference sequence). CDR3 sequence reads: CAVPTPARDYNEQFF. In nucleotides, the CDR3 is TGTGCCGTACCGACCCCAGCGCGAGATTACAATGAGCAGTTCTTC.

This clonotype was detected many times. The V call is TRBV6-2 or TRBV6-3, the J call TRBJ2-5, with 11 bases matching TRBD2. Trimming cost V 6 bases and J 1 base; bases outside gene matches: 7. Per germline, CDR1 MNHEY and CDR2 SVGEGT. The CDR3 runs to 16 residues. CDR3 loop: CASSPPLAGAQETQYF. CDR3 in DNA: TGTGCCAGCAGCCCACCACTAGCGGGAGCCCAAGAGACCCAGTACTTC.

V usage is TRBV7-9 and J usage is TRBJ2-2, with D uncertain. CDR1 and CDR2 from the germline V gene are SEHNR and FQNEAQ (reference sequence). The CDR3 is 13 amino acids. The germline V and J ends were trimmed by 5 bases and 5 bases, with 9 bases remaining between them. The CDR3 is CASSTRLTGELFF. The DNA for the CDR3 is TGTGCCAGCAGCACCAGACTGACCGGGGAGCTGTTTTTT.

This clonotype was seen at least ten times. The DNA of the CDR3 is TGTGCCACCAGCAGAGGGTTCGGGGAAGGGCAGCCCCAGCATTTT. It translates to CATSRGFGEGQPQHF. V gene TRBV15 combines with J gene TRBJ1-5; D is unresolved. The V end lost 1 base, the J end lost 7 bases, and 14 bases lay between the germline ends. This CDR3 comprises 15 residues. Germline V gene lookup returns CDR1 LNHNV and CDR2 YYDKDF (reference sequence).

V usage is TRBV7-8 and J usage is TRBJ2-3, with no clear D. CDR1 is SGHVS and CDR2 is FQNEAQ in the germline V gene. This CDR3 spans 13 amino acids. Trimming pared 4 bases from V and 6 bases from J, leaving 11 bases between. DNA of the CDR3: TGTGCCAGCAGCTCCCTAAGTCGGGATACGCAGTATTTT. Translated: CASSSLSRDTQYF. Variable domain in full (rest from reference TRBV7-8 and TRBJ2-3): GAGVSQSPRYKVAKRGQDVALRCDPISGHVSLFWYQQALGQGPEFLTYFQNEAQLDKSGLPSDRFFAERPEGSVSTLKIQRTQQEDSAVYLCASSSLSRDTQYFGPGTRLTVL.

A note on this clonotype: Possible read error: a much larger clone is one base away. The rearrangement uses TRBV6-6 and TRBJ1-6, with D hard to call. Trimming cost V 2 bases and J 9 bases, with 11 bases left between them. This CDR3 spans 14 amino acids. Per germline, CDR1 MNHNY and CDR2 SVGAGI (reference sequence). The DNA of the CDR3 is TGTGCCAGCAGTTACGGTACAACTGGTTCACCCCTCCACTTT. Protein product: CASSYGTTGSPLHF.

This clonotype has at least ten counts. The chain joins TRBV20-1 to TRBJ2-5; 12 bases align to TRBD2. V trimming: 0 bases; J trimming: 5 bases; junction bases outside the gene matches: 4. This CDR3 is built from 15 residues. Germline CDR1 DFQATT, CDR2 SNEGSKA (reference sequence). As DNA, the CDR3 is TGCAGTGCTAGAGATAAGACTAGCGGGAGTGAGACCCAGTACTTC. This translates into CSARDKTSGSETQYF.

This clonotype has a count of ten or more. The chain has TRBV20-1 and TRBJ2-5; 11 bases map to TRBD1. Germline values: CDR1 DFQATT, CDR2 SNEGSKA (reference sequence). With V trimmed by 0 bases and J by 5 bases, 5 bases remained unmatched. This CDR3 is built from 15 residues. In DNA, the CDR3 is TGCAGTGCTAGAGACGGGACAGGGGGAGGTGAGACCCAGTACTTC. Its translation: CSARDGTGGGETQYF.

This sequence joins TRBV4-3 and TRBJ2-1, with a tentative D call TRBD2 (5 bases). The CDR3 covers 16 residues. Germline loops: CDR1 LGHNA, CDR2 YSLEER. Trimming cost V 0 bases and J 3 bases, with 12 bases left between them. The CDR3 sequence is CASSQDFGLVYNEQFF. The CDR3 DNA sequence: TGCGCCAGCAGCCAAGATTTCGGACTCGTCTACAATGAGCAGTTCTTC.

This clonotype was recorded at least ten times. The chain is built from TRBV5-1 and TRBJ2-7, with TRBD2 as a possible D gene (5 bases). Trimming pared 1 base from V and 0 bases from J, leaving 8 bases between. The CDR3 has 14 amino acids. Germline values: CDR1 SGHRS, CDR2 YFSETQ. The CDR3 protein is CASSLLRGSYEQYF. The DNA of the CDR3 is TGCGCCAGCAGCTTGCTCCGGGGCTCCTACGAGCAGTACTTC.

The sample holds many counts of this clonotype. The J gene is TRBJ2-3, the V gene TRBV7-2; D remains ambiguous. Germline CDR1 and CDR2: SGHTA and FQGNSA. There are 14 residues in the CDR3. V lost 1 base, J lost 0 bases, and 5 bases lay in between. As DNA, the CDR3 is TGTGCCAGCAGCTTAGTGCGGAGCACAGATACGCAGTATTTT. It codes for CASSLVRSTDTQYF.

This clonotype was counted ten times or more. This chain joins TRBV19 and TRBJ2-5; tentatively, D is TRBD2 (6 bases). The V and J ends lost 5 bases and 1 base respectively, with 8 bases between them. The CDR3 is 13 residues long. Germline loops: CDR1 LNHDA, CDR2 SQIVND (reference sequence). CDR3 residues: CASSWTTQETQYF. The CDR3 nucleotides are TGTGCCAGTAGTTGGACTACCCAAGAGACCCAGTACTTC. The entire variable domain, with the rest obtained from reference TRBV19 and TRBJ2-5, is as follows: DGGITQSPKYLFRKEGQNVTLSCEQNLNHDAMYWYRQDPGQGLRLIYYSQIVNDFQKGDIAEGYSVSREKKESFPLTVTSAQKNPTAFYLCASSWTTQETQYFGPGTRLLVL.

This clonotype has at least ten counts. V gene TRBV11-2 combines with J gene TRBJ2-1; 10 positions agree with TRBD2. Germline V gene data show CDR1 as SGHAT and CDR2 as FQNNGV. CDR3 length: 15 residues. Trimming removed 6 bases from V and 7 bases from J; junction bases left unmatched: 9. CDR3 bases: TGTGCCAGCAGATTTAGCGGGAGGCTGGGAAATGAGCAGTTCTTC. Translating gives CASRFSGRLGNEQFF.

This clonotype was picked up many times. The rearrangement links TRBV6-6 to TRBJ1-3; no clear D gene. The germline gives CDR1 MNHNY, CDR2 SVGAGI (reference sequence). CDR3 length: 16 amino acids. The V end was cut by 0 bases, the J end by 0 bases, with 9 bases between. CDR3 residues: CASSYSEVNSGNTIYF. CDR3 bases: TGTGCCAGCAGTTACTCGGAAGTTAACTCTGGAAACACCATATATTTT.

This rearrangement joins TRBV11-2 to TRBJ2-1, with 8 bases that match TRBD1. CDR1 is SGHAT, CDR2 FQNNGV, per germline. After removal of 5 bases from V and 6 bases from J, the junction contained 12 bases not matched to a gene. The CDR3 extends over 16 amino acids. The CDR3 loop reads CASSPLLDRAFNEQFF. Here the CDR3 DNA reads TGTGCCAGCAGCCCACTGCTGGACAGGGCCTTCAATGAGCAGTTCTTC.

This clonotype came up many times. The rearrangement joins TRBV7-2 to TRBJ2-1, with 14 bases fitting TRBD2. CDR1 and CDR2 from the germline V gene are SGHTA and FQGNSA. The CDR3 runs to 16 residues. V was pared by 5 bases and J by 7 bases, with 7 bases of the junction left unmatched. The CDR3, as DNA: TGTGCCAGCAGCCCGAAGGGACTAGCGGGGGTAAATGAGCAGTTCTTC. This sequence encodes CASSPKGLAGVNEQFF.

Comment on this clonotype: This sequence may be a read error, since a much larger clone differs from it by one base. A read error is likely, as this CDR3 ends without the conserved phenylalanine or tryptophan. V gene TRBV18 combines with J gene TRBJ1-2; no firm D call. The V gene lost 3 bases and the J gene lost 8 bases, with 16 bases spanning the gap. The V gene's germline CDR1 is KGHSH and CDR2 LQKENI. CDR3 size: 14 residues. In DNA form, the CDR3 reads TGTGCCAGCTCACCCCTTAGGGCCCTGGAGGGCTACACCCTC. It codes for CASSPLRALEGYTL.

The rearrangement uses TRBV9 and TRBJ1-1; the match to TRBD1 covers 8 bases. The germline V gene has CDR1 SGDLS and CDR2 YYNGEE. The CDR3 runs 15 residues. The V segment lost 4 bases and the J segment 7 bases; nucleotides outside the gene matches: 12. This CDR3 reads CASSPQGQGQIEAFF. The CDR3 DNA is TGTGCCAGCAGCCCCCAAGGACAGGGCCAGATTGAAGCTTTCTTT. The full variable domain, in which reference TRBV9 and TRBJ1-1 provide the parts outside the CDR3, is DSGVTQTPKHLITATGQRVTLRCSPRSGDLSVYWYQQSLDQGLQFLIQYYNGEERAKGNILERFSAQQFPDLHSELNLSSLELGDSALYFCASSPQGQGQIEAFFGQGTRLTVV.

The chain is built from TRBV3-1 and TRBJ1-2; the match to TRBD1 covers 9 bases. Germline CDR1 is LGHDT and CDR2 is YNNKEL (reference sequence). Losses at the gene ends were 3 bases for V and 5 bases for J; bases not matched to a gene: 4. The CDR3 covers 14 residues. The DNA of the CDR3 is TGTGCCAGCAGCCAGATGACAGGGGGATATGGCTACACCTTC. It is translated as CASSQMTGGYGYTF. Combining the CDR3 with reference TRBV3-1 and TRBJ1-2 gives the whole variable domain DTAVSQTPKYLVTQMGNDKSIKCEQNLGHDTMYWYKQDSKKFLKIMFSYNNKELIINETVPNRFSPKSPDKAHLNLHINSLELGDSAVYFCASSQMTGGYGYTFGSGTRLTVV.

This clonotype was detected many times. This sequence joins TRBV6-2 or TRBV6-3 and TRBJ2-4, with 8 positions matching TRBD1. The length of the CDR3 is 17 residues. With V trimmed by 7 bases and J by 2 bases, 13 bases remained unmatched. Germline-derived CDR1 and CDR2 are MNHEY and SVGEGT. This chain's CDR3 is CASTSGTGVFPKNIQYF. The CDR3 bases are TGTGCCAGCACCTCCGGGACAGGAGTGTTTCCCAAAAACATTCAGTACTTC.

Only a few counts were recorded for this clonotype. This chain joins TRBV6-6 and TRBJ2-7, with TRBD2 identical over 12 bases. This CDR3 region has 15 residues. The V segment lost 0 bases and the J segment 3 bases; nucleotides outside the gene matches: 0. CDR1 is MNHNY, CDR2 SVGAGI, per germline (reference sequence). CDR3 loop: CASSYSTSGSYEQYF. CDR3 nucleotides: TGTGCCAGCAGTTACTCGACTAGCGGGAGCTACGAGCAGTACTTC.

Many counts were recorded for this clonotype. The rearrangement uses TRBV6-1 and TRBJ1-1, with unresolved D. The length of the CDR3 is 13 residues. Trimming took 6 bases from V and 4 from J, leaving 12 bases between them. CDR1 MNHNS and CDR2 SASEGT come from the germline V gene. The CDR3 spells CASSGVGGTEAFF. The DNA for the CDR3 is TGTGCCAGCAGCGGGGTGGGCGGCACTGAAGCTTTCTTT.

This clonotype appeared many times. The chain uses TRBV6-2 or TRBV6-3 and TRBJ2-1; 7 positions agree with TRBD2. In germline, CDR1 is MNHEY, CDR2 SVGEGT. Trimming cost V 5 bases and J 6 bases; bases outside gene matches: 10. This CDR3 contains 15 residues. CDR3 amino acids: CASSVRAGGFNEQFF. The CDR3 DNA sequence: TGTGCCAGCAGTGTCCGGGCCGGGGGGTTCAATGAGCAGTTCTTC.